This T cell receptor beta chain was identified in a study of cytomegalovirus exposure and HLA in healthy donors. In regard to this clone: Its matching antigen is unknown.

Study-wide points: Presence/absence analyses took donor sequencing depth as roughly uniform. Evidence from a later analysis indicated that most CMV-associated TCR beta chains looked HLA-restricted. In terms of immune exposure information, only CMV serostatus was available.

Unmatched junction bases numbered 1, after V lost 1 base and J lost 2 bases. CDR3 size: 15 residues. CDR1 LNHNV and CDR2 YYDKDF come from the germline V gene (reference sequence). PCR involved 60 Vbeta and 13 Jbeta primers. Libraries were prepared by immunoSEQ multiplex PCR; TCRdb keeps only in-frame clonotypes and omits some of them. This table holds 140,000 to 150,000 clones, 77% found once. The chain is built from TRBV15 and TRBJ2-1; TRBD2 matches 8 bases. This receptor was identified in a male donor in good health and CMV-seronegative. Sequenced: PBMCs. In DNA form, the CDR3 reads TGTGCCACCAGCAGAGCCGGGGGGGCCTACAATGAGCAGTTCTTC. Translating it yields CATSRAGGAYNEQFF.